The source of this TCR beta chain is a study of regulatory T cells in long-lasting Graves disease. Findings of the study overall: When disease was persistent, TRBV28, TRBJ1-2 and TRBJ2-5 were the favored segments.

With regard to this clonotype: The antigen is not known.

The time point here: newly diagnosed GD, antithyroid drugs for less than 3 months. Extracted RNA from PBMCs served as the source of the TCR library. A volume of about 9 milliliters of peripheral blood was collected in EDTA tubes. CDR3 length equals 13 residues. After removal of 8 bases from V and 5 bases from J, the junction contained 7 bases not matched to a gene. CDR1 is SNHLY and CDR2 is FYNNEI in the germline V gene. Construction of the TCR beta libraries employed iRepertoire HTBI primers in conjunction with Arm-PCR of CDR3 regions. TCRdb used MiXCR to reprocess the multiplex PCR reads, holding one entry per CDR3 protein. Among roughly 410,000 distinct CDR3 sequences listed, about 15% were seen once. The data were also submitted as part of a second study, on T cells in Graves' hyperthyroidism and ophthalmopathy. This second study notes: Clinical symptoms, serum thyroxine and TRAb, thyroid ultrasound and orbital computed tomography together formed the diagnostic basis. Ophthalmopathy stood apart from stable hyperthyroidism in a 13 V-J model.

The clonotype comes from a woman aged 35 to 49 with Graves disease. The chain uses TRBV2 and TRBJ1-2, with TRBD1 matching over 8 bases. This material consisted of peripheral blood mononuclear cells (PBMCs), taken at new diagnosis, from a patient treated with antithyroid drugs. In DNA, the CDR3 is TGTGCCAGCTCACCGGGACAGGAGTATGGCTACACCTTC. Its protein product is CASSPGQEYGYTF. The full variable domain, rest sourced from reference TRBV2 and TRBJ1-2, is EPEVTQTPSHQVTQMGQEVILRCVPISNHLYFYWYRQILGQKVEFLVSFYNNEISEKSEIFDDQFSVERPDGSNFTLKIRSTKLEDSAMYFCASSPGQEYGYTFGSGTRLTVV.